This T cell receptor (beta chain) is from a study of shared clonotypes between healthy human individuals. The germline V gene encodes CDR1 LNHDA and CDR2 SQIVND (reference sequence). V gave up 5 bases and J gave up 1 base, with 23 bases separating them. This CDR3 contains 18 residues. TCRdb's copy holds only in-frame clones and misses some; the assay was immunoSEQ multiplex PCR. The sample lists roughly 330,000 clones, about 74% occurring once. Study observations and caveats: Generation of non-shared clonotypes was less probable than generation of clonotypes shared by all four donors. Shared clonotypes: about 5% naive CD4, approximately 3.4% naive CD8, around 2.2% memory CD4, over 0.3% memory CD8. Rarefaction analysis demonstrated incomplete sorted-subset sequencing notwithstanding large depth.

This clone was found once. Its antigen is still unknown. The rearrangement uses TRBV19 and TRBJ2-5; TRBD1 might be the D (7 bases). The sequence was collected from a man aged 30-40 years in good health. Source material: memory CD4+ T cells sorted from blood. The subset denotes: CD45RA-negative fraction. CDR3 amino acids: CASSAGQYGNRAQETQYF. The DNA for the CDR3 is TGTGCCAGTAGTGCGGGACAGTACGGGAACAGGGCCCAAGAGACCCAGTACTTC.